The 14 T cell receptor beta chains given below trace back to one sample, sequenced in a study of patients and donors after allogeneic stem cell transplantation. MiXCR, applied by TCRdb to the RT-PCR reads, yields one record per CDR3 protein. The data show around 150,000 distinct CDR3 sequences, about 29% seen once. The sample was blood, either unsorted or a sorted T cell fraction (not recorded which). These receptors were obtained from a human donor who was either an allogeneic HSCT recipient or a stem cell or donor lymphocyte infusion donor (not recorded which). It is not recorded whose cells these are; they may come from a transplant donor.

The V and J genes are TRBV7-9 and TRBJ1-5; tentatively, D is TRBD1 (5 bases). Germline-derived CDR1 and CDR2 are SEHNR and FQNEAQ (reference sequence). CDR3 length equals 12 residues. V was clipped by 5 bases and J by 10 bases, with 12 bases between them. CDR3 nucleotides: TGTGCCAGCAGCGACACAGGTGACCCCCAGCATTTT. This translates into CASSDTGDPQHF.

The rearrangement uses TRBV15 and TRBJ2-3, with no clear D. Trimming pared 6 bases from V and 2 bases from J, leaving 15 bases between. Per the germline V gene, CDR1 is LNHNV and CDR2 is YYDKDF (reference sequence). This CDR3 is built from 15 residues. The CDR3 spells CATSPGPGPTDTQYF. The CDR3 DNA reads as TGTGCCACCAGTCCGGGCCCCGGGCCCACAGATACGCAGTATTTT.

Many counts were recorded for this clonotype. This chain's CDR3 is CASSSPTETQYF. The CDR3 nucleotides are TGTGCCAGCAGTTCCCCGACTGAGACCCAGTACTTC. This sequence joins TRBV6-6 and TRBJ2-5; the D is unclear. This CDR3 spans 12 amino acids. The ends were cut back, 4 bases at V and 5 bases at J, with 8 bases in the middle. CDR1 is MNHNY and CDR2 is SVGAGI in the germline V gene (reference sequence).

The chain couples TRBV4-3 to TRBJ1-6; D gene uncertain. The CDR3 runs 15 residues. Trimming removed 1 base at V and 7 bases at J, with 11 bases between. The germline gives CDR1 LGHNA, CDR2 YSLEER. In DNA form, the CDR3 reads TGCGCCAGCAGCCAAGGTGGAGGGTCCAATTCACCCCTCCACTTT. Amino acid sequence: CASSQGGGSNSPLHF.

The chain has TRBV10-2 and TRBJ2-7, with a possible D match to TRBD2 (6 bases). The CDR3 totals 15 residues. Germline V gene lookup returns CDR1 WSHSY and CDR2 SAAADI. The germline V and J ends were trimmed by 3 bases and 2 bases, with 14 bases remaining between them. CDR3 amino acids: CASSEGAGRPYEQYF. The CDR3 DNA is TGCGCCAGCAGTGAAGGCGCGGGACGGCCCTACGAGCAGTACTTC.

The rearrangement joins TRBV5-6 to TRBJ1-2; D is possibly TRBD1 (5 bases). CDR3 length: 13 residues. Germline CDR1 and CDR2: SGHDT and YYEEEE. Trimming left V 2 bases short and J 3 bases short, with 8 bases between. The CDR3 nucleotides read TGTGCCAGCAGCTTCGGGACGCACTATGGCTACACCTTC. It translates to CASSFGTHYGYTF.

The chain uses TRBV6-5 and TRBJ1-5, with no clear D. Trimming shortened V by 10 bases and J by 0 bases, and 19 bases separated the two germline ends. This CDR3 has 16 amino acids. Looked up from germline, CDR1 is MNHEY and CDR2 is SVGAGI. DNA for the CDR3: TGTGCCACCGCCCCACTTATCCCTTATAGCAATCAGCCCCAGCATTTT. Protein product: CATAPLIPYSNQPQHF.

This clonotype was counted only a few times. V and J are TRBV10-3 and TRBJ2-2; D is ambiguous. Looked up from germline, CDR1 is ENHRY and CDR2 is SYGVKD. CDR3 length equals 13 residues. V shed 7 bases and J shed 5 bases, with 11 bases lying between them. The CDR3 region has the DNA TGTGCCATCACTAAGGAAGATACCGGGGAGCTGTTTTTT. Translating it yields CAITKEDTGELFF.

This clonotype was seen many times. The chain has TRBV5-5 and TRBJ2-3, with D perhaps matching TRBD2 (6 bases). Germline assignment: CDR1 SGHKS and CDR2 YYEKEE (reference sequence). The germline V and J ends were trimmed by 3 bases and 10 bases, with 12 bases remaining between them. The CDR3 spans 12 residues. CDR3 bases: TGTGCCAGCAGCTACCGGACTAACGCGCAGTATTTT. Translation gives CASSYRTNAQYF.

This clonotype was seen only a few times. This chain links TRBV27 with TRBJ1-5; the D gene is possibly TRBD1 (5 bases). The CDR3 has 13 amino acids. V was trimmed by 8 bases and J by 4 bases, leaving 12 bases between them. The germline V gene encodes CDR1 MNHEY and CDR2 SMNVEV (reference sequence). In nucleotides, the CDR3 is TGTGCCAGCGGGGGAGGCCAGAATCAGCCCCAGCATTTT. Encoded protein: CASGGGQNQPQHF.

This clonotype was picked up a small number of times. The V gene is TRBV6-2 or TRBV6-3, the J gene TRBJ2-1; 11 bases map to TRBD2. J gave up 7 bases and V 2 bases, and 16 bases lay outside the gene matches. The germline V gene encodes CDR1 MNHEY and CDR2 SVGEGT. The CDR3 sequence is 19 residues long. CDR3 nucleotides: TGTGCCAGCAGTTACAACCCCAGCCTAGCGGGAGGATATGAAAATGAGCAGTTCTTC. Translated: CASSYNPSLAGGYENEQFF.

The rearrangement joins TRBV7-9 to TRBJ2-3; a possible D gene is TRBD1 (5 bases). The CDR3 length is 14 residues. Trimming shortened V by 3 bases and J by 9 bases, and 16 bases separated the two germline ends. Germline CDR1 is SEHNR and CDR2 is FQNEAQ (reference sequence). The CDR3: CASSFFQGLDTQYF. The CDR3 nucleotides are TGTGCCAGCAGCTTCTTCCAGGGCCTGGACACGCAGTATTTT. Drawing the rest from reference TRBV7-9 and TRBJ2-3, the complete variable domain is DTGVSQNPRHKITKRGQNVTFRCDPISEHNRLYWYRQTLGQGPEFLTYFQNEAQLEKSRLLSDRFSAERPKGSFSTLEIQRTEQGDSAMYLCASSFFQGLDTQYFGPGTRLTVL.

This clonotype was detected ten times or more. J is TRBJ1-2 and V is TRBV4-3; possibly TRBD1 for D (6 bases). The CDR3 has 15 residues. The V and J ends lost 0 bases and 6 bases respectively, with 14 bases between them. Germline CDR1 LGHNA, CDR2 YSLEER. The CDR3 DNA reads as TGCGCCAGCAGCCAAGATACAGGGAAAGACAATGGCTACACCTTC. Translated: CASSQDTGKDNGYTF.

The chain has TRBV10-3 and TRBJ1-5, with 10 bases identical to TRBD1. This CDR3 region has 17 residues. CDR1 is ENHRY, CDR2 SYGVKD, per germline. The ends lost 3 bases at V and 5 bases at J; junction bases unmatched: 10. For the CDR3, the DNA is TGTGCCATCAGTGAATTCGCGGGACAGGGGCTTGATCAGCCCCAGCATTTT. It specifies CAISEFAGQGLDQPQHF.